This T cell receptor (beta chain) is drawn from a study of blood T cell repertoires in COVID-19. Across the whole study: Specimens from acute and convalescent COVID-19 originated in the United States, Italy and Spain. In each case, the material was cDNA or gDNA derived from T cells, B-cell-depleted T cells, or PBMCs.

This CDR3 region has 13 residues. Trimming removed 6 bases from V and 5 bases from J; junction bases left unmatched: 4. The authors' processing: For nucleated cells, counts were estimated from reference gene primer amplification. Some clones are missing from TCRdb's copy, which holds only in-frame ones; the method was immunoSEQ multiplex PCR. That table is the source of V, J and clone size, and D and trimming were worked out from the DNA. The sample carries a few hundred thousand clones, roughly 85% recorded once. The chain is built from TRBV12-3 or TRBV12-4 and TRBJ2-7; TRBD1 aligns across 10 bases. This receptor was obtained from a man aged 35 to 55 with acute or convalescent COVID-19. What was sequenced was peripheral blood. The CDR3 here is CASSFDRGHEQYF. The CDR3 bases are TGTGCCAGCAGCTTCGACAGGGGGCACGAGCAGTACTTC.